This TCR beta chain was retrieved from a study of cytotoxic CD8 clonotypes in ibrutinib-treated CLL. Broader study findings: Researchers report that baseline clonality outpaced age-matched healthy donors and tracked circulating CD8+ T-cell counts.

Approximately 1.9 micrograms of genomic DNA, which was extracted from cryopreserved PBMCs, served as the material used for the TCR beta libraries. For this clone: Its antigen is undetermined.

This table comes from immunoSEQ multiplex PCR, and its TCRdb copy is limited to in-frame clones, with some not included. The sample yields about 270,000 clones, 60% to 80% seen once. The material sequenced was PBMCs, taken at disease progression, from a patient treated with ibrutinib. The clonotype originates from a human donor with chronic lymphocytic leukemia.

The CDR3 loop is CASSRPRGREETQYF. The CDR3 DNA follows: TGTGCCAGCAGCCGCCCCAGGGGGCGCGAAGAGACCCAGTACTTC. This chain links TRBV13 with TRBJ2-5, with 8 bases identical to TRBD1. Germline trimming cut 5 bases from V and 3 bases from J; bases unmatched to any gene: 8. Per germline, CDR1 PRHDT and CDR2 FYEKMQ (reference sequence). The length of the CDR3 is 15 residues.